Reported below is one TCR beta chain. What it binds is not known. The CDR3 is made up of 11 amino acids. With 1 base removed from V and 10 bases from J, the gap between germline ends came to 5 bases. This specimen comes from a study of T cell repertoires in cytomegalovirus infection. Study context: Public TCR beta signatures provided an indication of both CMV infection and a matching HLA type.

TCRdb fed the reads into MiXCR, producing one record per CDR3 protein. This sample has 90,000 to 110,000 distinct CDR3 sequences; 25% to 35% occur once, and the top ten carry around 80%. The sample was CD8+ T cells from cultured PBMCs, taken from culture after CMV antigen stimulation. The sequence came from a human donor in good health (CMV status not recorded). Some clones in this sample may be carry-over from other donors' samples. The chain employs TRBV12-3 or TRBV12-4 and TRBJ2-1; no clear D. The CDR3 sequence: CASSLVREQFF. CDR3 in DNA: TGTGCCAGCAGTTTAGTGAGAGAGCAGTTCTTC.